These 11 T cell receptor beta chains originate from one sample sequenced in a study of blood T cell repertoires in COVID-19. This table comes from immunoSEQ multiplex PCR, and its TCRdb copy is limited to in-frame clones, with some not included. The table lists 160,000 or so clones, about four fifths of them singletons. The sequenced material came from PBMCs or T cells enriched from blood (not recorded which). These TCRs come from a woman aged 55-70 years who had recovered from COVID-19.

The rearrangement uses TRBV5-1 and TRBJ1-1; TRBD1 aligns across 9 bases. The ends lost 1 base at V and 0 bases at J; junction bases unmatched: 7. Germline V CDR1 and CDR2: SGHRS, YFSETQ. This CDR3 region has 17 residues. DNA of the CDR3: TGCGCCAGCAGCTTGCTTAAGACAGGGGGTCTGAACACTGAAGCTTTCTTT. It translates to CASSLLKTGGLNTEAFF.

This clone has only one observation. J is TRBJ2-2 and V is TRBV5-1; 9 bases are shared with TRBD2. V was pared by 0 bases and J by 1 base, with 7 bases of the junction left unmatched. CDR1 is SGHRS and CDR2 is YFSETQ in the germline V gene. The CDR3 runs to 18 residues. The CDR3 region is CASSLAYGGGENTGELFF. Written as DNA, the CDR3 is TGCGCCAGCAGCTTGGCCTATGGCGGGGGGGAGAACACCGGGGAGCTGTTTTTT.

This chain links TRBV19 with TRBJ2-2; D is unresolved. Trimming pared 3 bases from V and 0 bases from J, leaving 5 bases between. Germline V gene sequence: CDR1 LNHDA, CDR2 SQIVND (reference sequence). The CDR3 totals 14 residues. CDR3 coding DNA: TGTGCCAGTAGTATTAATGCGAACACCGGGGAGCTGTTTTTT. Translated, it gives CASSINANTGELFF.

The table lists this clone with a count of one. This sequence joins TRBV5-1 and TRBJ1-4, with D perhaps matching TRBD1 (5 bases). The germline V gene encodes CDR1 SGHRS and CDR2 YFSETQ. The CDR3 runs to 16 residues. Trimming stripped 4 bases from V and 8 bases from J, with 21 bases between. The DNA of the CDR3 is TGCGCCAGCAGCGCGGGGCCCTGGCAGGGTGGAGAAAAACTGTTTTTT. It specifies CASSAGPWQGGEKLFF.

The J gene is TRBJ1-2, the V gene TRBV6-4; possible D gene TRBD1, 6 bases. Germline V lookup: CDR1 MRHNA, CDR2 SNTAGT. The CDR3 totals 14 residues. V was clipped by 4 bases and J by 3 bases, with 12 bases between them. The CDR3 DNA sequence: TGTGCCAGCAGTGCCGGGACAACCTACTATGGCTACACCTTC. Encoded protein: CASSAGTTYYGYTF.

The CDR3 loop is CASSPGTKVETQYF. The CDR3 coding sequence is TGTGCCAGCAGTCCCGGGACAAAGGTGGAGACCCAGTACTTC. The chain recombines TRBV14 with TRBJ2-5; possible D gene TRBD1, 6 bases. Germline V gives CDR1 SGHDN, CDR2 FVKESK. V lost 6 bases to trimming and J lost 5 bases, with 16 bases between them. This CDR3 contains 14 residues. Full variable domain (missing parts from reference TRBV14 and TRBJ2-5): EAGVTQFPSHSVIEKGQTVTLRCDPISGHDNLYWYRRVMGKEIKFLLHFVKESKQDESGMPNNRFLAERTGGTYSTLKVQPAELEDSGVYFCASSPGTKVETQYFGPGTRLLVL.

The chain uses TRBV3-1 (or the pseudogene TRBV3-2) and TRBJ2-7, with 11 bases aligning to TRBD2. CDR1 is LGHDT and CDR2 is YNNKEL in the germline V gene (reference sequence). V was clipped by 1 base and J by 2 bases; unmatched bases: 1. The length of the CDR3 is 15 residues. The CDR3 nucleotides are TGTGCCAGCAGCCAAGGTAGCGGGGGGGCCTACGAGCAGTACTTC. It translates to CASSQGSGGAYEQYF.

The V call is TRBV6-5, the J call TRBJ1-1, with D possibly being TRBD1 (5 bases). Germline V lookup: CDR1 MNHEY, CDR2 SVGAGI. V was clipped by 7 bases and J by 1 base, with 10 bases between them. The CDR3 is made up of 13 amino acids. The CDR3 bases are TGTGCCAGCATAGGTAGGGGGAACACTGAAGCTTTCTTT. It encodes CASIGRGNTEAFF.

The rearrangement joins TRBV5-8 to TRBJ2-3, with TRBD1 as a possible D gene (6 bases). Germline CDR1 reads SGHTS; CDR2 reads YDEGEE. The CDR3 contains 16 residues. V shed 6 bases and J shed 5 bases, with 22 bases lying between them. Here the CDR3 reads CASNSRGGERRDTQYF. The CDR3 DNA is TGTGCCAGCAACAGCAGGGGCGGCGAGAGGAGAGATACGCAGTATTTT.

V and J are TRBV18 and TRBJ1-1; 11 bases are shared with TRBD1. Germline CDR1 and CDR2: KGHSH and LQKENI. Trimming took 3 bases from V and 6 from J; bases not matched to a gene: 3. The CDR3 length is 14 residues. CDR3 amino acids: CASSPSGQGAEAFF. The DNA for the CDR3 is TGTGCCAGCTCACCTTCGGGACAGGGGGCTGAAGCTTTCTTT.

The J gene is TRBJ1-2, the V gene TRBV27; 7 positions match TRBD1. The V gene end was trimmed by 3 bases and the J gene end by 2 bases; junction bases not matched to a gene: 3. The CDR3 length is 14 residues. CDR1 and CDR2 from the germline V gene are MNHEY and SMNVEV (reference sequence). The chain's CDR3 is CASSLRDSNYGYTF. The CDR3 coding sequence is TGTGCCAGCAGTTTGAGGGACAGCAACTATGGCTACACCTTC.